The 12 T cell receptor beta chains listed next were all sequenced from one sample in a study of T cell responses to AZD1222 COVID-19 vaccine. Here immunoSEQ multiplex PCR was the method, and the copy in TCRdb shows in-frame clones only, minus some. The sample includes fewer than 130,000 clones, around 90% seen only once; the top ten take under 2.5%. The sample in question was peripheral blood, obtained 28 days after the second AZD1222 dose. These receptors were obtained from an adult who received the AZD1222 COVID-19 vaccine.

The V gene is TRBV24-1, the J gene TRBJ1-4, with 7 bases identical to TRBD1. CDR1 KGHDR and CDR2 SFDVKD come from the germline V gene. Trimming removed 3 bases from V and 8 bases from J; junction bases left unmatched: 8. This CDR3 region has 15 residues. The CDR3 spells CATSDTGVLGEKLFF. The CDR3 coding sequence is TGTGCCACCAGTGATACAGGGGTTTTGGGGGAAAAACTGTTTTTT.

V usage is TRBV5-5 and J usage is TRBJ1-2; 10 positions agree with TRBD1. The V gene's germline CDR1 is SGHKS and CDR2 YYEKEE (reference sequence). The trim removed 3 bases at V and 1 base at J, leaving 3 bases unmatched. The CDR3 has 15 amino acids. Written as DNA, the CDR3 is TGTGCCAGCAGCTCGGGGGACAGGGGTAACTATGGCTACACCTTC. Amino acid sequence: CASSSGDRGNYGYTF.

J is TRBJ1-1 and V is TRBV11-1; D may be TRBD1 (6 bases). This CDR3 is built from 13 residues. V was clipped by 3 bases and J by 5 bases, with 10 bases between them. Germline values: CDR1 SGHAT, CDR2 FQDESV (reference sequence). The CDR3 here is CASSFGRGTEAFF. DNA of the CDR3: TGTGCCAGCAGCTTCGGCAGGGGAACTGAAGCTTTCTTT.

In this sample, this clone turned up once. The chain recombines TRBV28 with TRBJ2-7, with 14 bases identical to TRBD2. Per the germline V gene, CDR1 is MDHEN and CDR2 is SYDVKM. The CDR3 is 17 amino acids. J gave up 4 bases and V 6 bases, and 11 bases lay outside the gene matches. The CDR3 coding sequence is TGTGCCAGCAGCCCCCCGGGACTAGCGGGAGTAGGTTACGAGCAGTACTTC. Encoded protein: CASSPPGLAGVGYEQYF.

The chain employs TRBV2 and TRBJ2-5; TRBD2 matches 9 bases. Per the germline V gene, CDR1 is SNHLY and CDR2 is FYNNEI. V shed 3 bases and J 9 bases; nucleotides not matched to a gene: 17. This CDR3 is 17 amino acids long. This CDR3 is CASSDFVEASGVQAQYF. In nucleotides, the CDR3 is TGTGCCAGCAGTGATTTCGTGGAGGCTAGCGGGGTCCAGGCCCAGTACTTC.

J is TRBJ2-7 and V is TRBV28; 7 nucleotides match TRBD1. CDR1 and CDR2 from the germline V gene are MDHEN and SYDVKM. The CDR3 runs 15 residues. The V gene end was trimmed by 4 bases and the J gene end by 5 bases; junction bases not matched to a gene: 11. The CDR3: CASSSPTGNGHEQYF. The CDR3 coding sequence is TGTGCCAGCAGTTCGCCGACAGGGAATGGCCACGAGCAGTACTTC.

This rearrangement joins TRBV28 to TRBJ2-1; 13 bases align to TRBD2. CDR1 is MDHEN, CDR2 SYDVKM, per germline. V trimming: 5 bases; J trimming: 9 bases; junction bases outside the gene matches: 13. This CDR3 region has 17 residues. CDR3 DNA sequence: TGTGCCAGCAGTCGAAGGGTAGGGACTAGCGGGAATTCTGAGCAGTTCTTC. It yields the protein CASSRRVGTSGNSEQFF. Full variable domain (rest looked up from reference TRBV28 and TRBJ2-1): DVKVTQSSRYLVKRTGEKVFLECVQDMDHENMFWYRQDPGLGLRLIYFSYDVKMKEKGDIPEGYSVSREKKERFSLILESASTNQTSMYLCASSRRVGTSGNSEQFFGPGTRLTVL.

The genes are TRBV27 and TRBJ1-4; tentative D call: TRBD1 (6 bases). The CDR3 is 16 amino acids. The V end was cut by 4 bases, the J end by 4 bases, with 16 bases between. Per the germline V gene, CDR1 is MNHEY and CDR2 is SMNVEV (reference sequence). CDR3 nucleotides: TGTGCCAGCAGTTCCCCTGCCAGGGGTGGTAATGAAAAACTGTTTTTT. This translates into CASSSPARGGNEKLFF.

Here the CDR3 DNA reads TGCGCCAGCAGACCTGCAGCCGTTTTGAGCGGGGAGCTGTTTTTT. This encodes CASRPAAVLSGELFF. The chain is built from TRBV5-1 and TRBJ2-2; D uncertain. CDR3 length equals 15 residues. With 5 bases removed from V and 7 bases from J, the gap between germline ends came to 18 bases. Per germline, CDR1 SGHRS and CDR2 YFSETQ. Drawing the rest from reference TRBV5-1 and TRBJ2-2, the complete variable domain is KAGVTQTPRYLIKTRGQQVTLSCSPISGHRSVSWYQQTPGQGLQFLFEYFSETQRNKGNFPGRFSGRQFSNSRSEMNVSTLELGDSALYLCASRPAAVLSGELFFGEGSRLTVL.

The chain uses TRBV30 and TRBJ2-1; D is unresolved. Germline CDR1 GTSNPN, CDR2 SVGIG (reference sequence). Trimming left V 4 bases short and J 0 bases short, with 7 bases between. The CDR3 covers 13 residues. The CDR3 region is CAWTPSSYNEQFF. CDR3 DNA: TGTGCCTGGACCCCGAGCTCCTACAATGAGCAGTTCTTC.

The V call is TRBV5-1, the J call TRBJ1-3; no firm D call. V was shortened by 3 bases and J by 0 bases, with 7 bases between the two germline ends. The V gene's germline CDR1 is SGHRS and CDR2 YFSETQ. This CDR3 contains 14 residues. The chain's CDR3 is CASSSTSSGNTIYF. The CDR3 coding sequence is TGCGCCAGCAGCTCGACTAGCTCTGGAAACACCATATATTTT.

V is TRBV10-3 and J is TRBJ1-3, with D maybe TRBD1 (5 bases). Trimming left V 5 bases short and J 0 bases short, with 14 bases between. The CDR3 runs 16 residues. CDR1 is ENHRY and CDR2 is SYGVKD in the germline V gene. CDR3 amino acids: CAISWQGGFSGNTIYF. The DNA for the CDR3 is TGTGCCATCAGTTGGCAGGGTGGATTCTCTGGAAACACCATATATTTT.